This T cell receptor (beta chain) is drawn from a study of siplizumab effects on memory and regulatory T cells. About this clone itself: What it binds is not known.

CDR3 length: 15 residues. CDR1 LGHNA and CDR2 YSLEER come from the germline V gene. V was cut by 1 base and J by 2 bases, with 9 bases left in between. Regarding the study as a whole: Suppressive capability of dividing Tregs from siplizumab cultures went unverified. Fewer alloreactive sequences mapped to unstimulated CD4+ memory cells under siplizumab.

In each sample, roughly 10^5 TCR templates were assayed. Assay used: immunoSEQ multiplex PCR; TCRdb lists only in-frame clones, some missing. The table records 26,000 or so clones, more than 65% of them present only once. The sequence was obtained from a human donor in good health. The chain couples TRBV4-3 to TRBJ1-3, with D uncertain. The sample taken for sequencing was memory CD4+ T cells sorted from blood. The CDR3 coding sequence is TGCGCCAGCAGCCAAGTACGCACGGCTGGAAACACCATATATTTT. It codes for CASSQVRTAGNTIYF.